Shown below are 23 T cell receptor beta chains from a single sample sequenced in a study of blood T cell repertoires in COVID-19. The data were produced by immunoSEQ multiplex PCR, yet TCRdb's version contains in-frame clones alone and is incomplete. The repertoire holds 390,000 or so clones, with more than 70% as singletons. Sequencing used peripheral blood. The receptors originated from a woman in her thirties with COVID-19, enrolled during active disease.

CDR3 sequence reads: CASSGAGGSYNEQFF. DNA for the CDR3: TGTGCCAGCAGCGGGGCAGGGGGCTCCTACAATGAGCAGTTCTTC. The chain couples TRBV7-3 to TRBJ2-1; 7 nucleotides align to TRBD1. V lost 5 bases and J lost 0; bases outside the gene matches: 4. CDR3 length equals 15 residues. Germline lookup yields CDR1 SGHTA and CDR2 FQGTGA.

The V gene is TRBV21-1, the J gene TRBJ2-7; TRBD2 is taken as the D call from the table, unchecked against the DNA. TRBV21-1 is recorded as a pseudogene. The CDR3 spans 16 residues. The CDR3 spells CASSKKASGSINEQYF. CDR3 nucleotides: TGTGCCAGCAGCAAAAAAGCTAGCGGGAGTATAAACGAGCAGTACTTC.

This clone has at least ten counts. The V and J genes are TRBV28 and TRBJ2-7; D perhaps matches TRBD2 (5 bases). The ends were cut back, 6 bases at V and 3 bases at J, with 15 bases in the middle. Germline V CDR1 and CDR2: MDHEN, SYDVKM. The CDR3 extends over 14 amino acids. This chain's CDR3 is CASRSPPAGYEQYF. CDR3 DNA: TGTGCCAGCAGATCTCCCCCCGCGGGCTACGAGCAGTACTTC. The full variable domain, in which reference TRBV28 and TRBJ2-7 provide the parts outside the CDR3, is DVKVTQSSRYLVKRTGEKVFLECVQDMDHENMFWYRQDPGLGLRLIYFSYDVKMKEKGDIPEGYSVSREKKERFSLILESASTNQTSMYLCASRSPPAGYEQYFGPGTRLTVT.

The chain uses TRBV5-5 and TRBJ2-3, with D perhaps TRBD1 (6 bases). The CDR3 is 14 amino acids. The V end was cut by 5 bases, the J end by 1 base, with 11 bases between. Germline CDR1 is SGHKS and CDR2 is YYEKEE (reference sequence). CDR3 residues: CASRHRVGTDTQYF. The CDR3 bases are TGTGCCAGCAGACACAGGGTCGGCACAGATACGCAGTATTTT. The full variable domain, completed using reference TRBV5-5 and TRBJ2-3, is DAGVTQSPTHLIKTRGQQVTLRCSPISGHKSVSWYQQVLGQGPQFIFQYYEKEERGRGNFPDRFSARQFPNYSSELNVNALLLGDSALYLCASRHRVGTDTQYFGPGTRLTVL.

The chain carries TRBV18 and TRBJ1-5, with 11 positions matching TRBD1. V was pared by 4 bases and J by 5 bases, with 7 bases of the junction left unmatched. CDR3 length: 16 residues. The germline V gene has CDR1 KGHSH and CDR2 LQKENI. The CDR3 here is CASSQRDRGAHQPQHF. The CDR3 DNA reads as TGTGCCAGCTCACAGAGGGACAGGGGGGCCCATCAGCCCCAGCATTTT. Based on the CDR3 plus reference TRBV18 and TRBJ1-5, the full variable domain is NAGVMQNPRHLVRRRGQEARLRCSPMKGHSHVYWYRQLPEEGLKFMVYLQKENIIDESGMPKERFSAEFPKEGPSILRIQQVVRGDSAAYFCASSQRDRGAHQPQHFGDGTRLSIL.

The chain has TRBV27 and TRBJ2-2, with 7 bases that match TRBD2. CDR3 length: 15 residues. CDR1 is MNHEY and CDR2 is SMNVEV in the germline V gene (reference sequence). V lost 5 bases to trimming and J lost 0 bases; unmatched junction nucleotides: 3. The CDR3 DNA follows: TGTGCCAGCAGTCCTAGCGGCACGAACACCGGGGAGCTGTTTTTT. Translating it yields CASSPSGTNTGELFF.

The chain recombines TRBV5-1 with TRBJ1-3, with D perhaps matching TRBD1 (5 bases). Deletions cut 4 bases from V and 0 bases from J, with 17 bases between. The germline V gene encodes CDR1 SGHRS and CDR2 YFSETQ. CDR3 size: 17 residues. The CDR3 DNA is TGCGCCAGCAGCCCGGCGGGGACGGGGAGCTCTGGAAACACCATATATTTT. It translates to CASSPAGTGSSGNTIYF.

Remarks on this clone: The same CDR3 arises from other DNA sequences in this sample as well. The chain combines TRBV7-2 with TRBJ2-1; D not certain. This CDR3 is 13 amino acids long. V dropped 0 bases and J dropped 3 bases, with 3 bases sitting between them. Germline CDR1 reads SGHTA; CDR2 reads FQGNSA. DNA of the CDR3: TGTGCCAGCAGCTTAGCCCGCTACAATGAGCAGTTCTTC. Amino acid sequence: CASSLARYNEQFF.

V and J are TRBV11-3 and TRBJ2-5, with 12 bases identical to TRBD2. The CDR3 totals 14 residues. CDR1 SGHNT and CDR2 YENEEA come from the germline V gene. Trimming cost V 5 bases and J 4 bases; bases outside gene matches: 2. The CDR3 bases are TGTGCCAGCAGCACGGGACTAGCGGGAGAGACCCAGTACTTC. It is translated as CASSTGLAGETQYF.

J is TRBJ2-1 and V is TRBV11-2; 9 positions agree with TRBD1. V was clipped by 5 bases and J by 6 bases; unmatched bases: 5. The CDR3 totals 14 residues. Germline CDR1 reads SGHAT; CDR2 reads FQNNGV. This CDR3 is CASSGRTGANEQFF. CDR3 DNA: TGTGCCAGCAGCGGACGGACAGGGGCCAATGAGCAGTTCTTC.

The J gene is TRBJ2-1, the V gene TRBV21-1; the table calls TRBD1, which could not be checked here. TRBV21-1 has pseudogene status. The CDR3 is 14 amino acids. In DNA, the CDR3 is TGTGCCAGCAGCAAAGTTGCCACTTCAGGGGAGCAGTTCTTC. This gives the protein CASSKVATSGEQFF.

V and J are TRBV7-9 and TRBJ1-1; D is perhaps TRBD1 (5 bases). Germline V gene data show CDR1 as SEHNR and CDR2 as FQNEAQ (reference sequence). Trimming removed 4 bases from V and 4 bases from J, with 16 bases in between. This CDR3 has 15 amino acids. As DNA, the CDR3 is TGTGCCAGCAGCTACCGCCTGACGGGGGGCACTGAAGCTTTCTTT. This translates into CASSYRLTGGTEAFF.

The rearrangement joins TRBV13 to TRBJ1-1; D is unclear. Trimming left V 2 bases short and J 4 bases short, with 5 bases between. The CDR3 consists of 12 residues. Per germline, CDR1 PRHDT and CDR2 FYEKMQ (reference sequence). CDR3 region: CASSLSGTEAFF. Here the CDR3 DNA reads TGTGCCAGCAGCTTAAGCGGCACTGAAGCTTTCTTT.

The chain carries TRBV19 and TRBJ2-7; 8 bases line up with TRBD1. V dropped 5 bases and J dropped 4; count of bases not matched to a gene: 7. Per the germline V gene, CDR1 is LNHDA and CDR2 is SQIVND (reference sequence). The CDR3 extends over 14 amino acids. CDR3 coding DNA: TGTGCCAGTAGTCTACGGGACAGGCAATACGAGCAGTACTTC. This sequence encodes CASSLRDRQYEQYF. Based on the CDR3 plus reference TRBV19 and TRBJ2-7, the full variable domain is DGGITQSPKYLFRKEGQNVTLSCEQNLNHDAMYWYRQDPGQGLRLIYYSQIVNDFQKGDIAEGYSVSREKKESFPLTVTSAQKNPTAFYLCASSLRDRQYEQYFGPGTRLTVT.

J is TRBJ1-1 and V is TRBV6-5; TRBD1 matches at 7 bases. Germline CDR1 reads MNHEY; CDR2 reads SVGAGI. This CDR3 comprises 16 residues. V was pared by 1 base and J by 1 base, with 6 bases of the junction left unmatched. CDR3 coding DNA: TGTGCCAGCAGTTACTTACTTGGGACAGAGAACACTGAAGCTTTCTTT. Translation: CASSYLLGTENTEAFF.

J is TRBJ2-7 and V is TRBV15; maybe TRBD2 (5 bases). CDR1 is LNHNV, CDR2 YYDKDF, per germline (reference sequence). The ends were cut back, 5 bases at V and 4 bases at J, with 12 bases in the middle. The CDR3 is 13 amino acids. CDR3 amino acids: CATSPRLPYEQYF. For the CDR3, the DNA is TGTGCCACCAGCCCCAGACTACCTTACGAGCAGTACTTC.

This rearrangement joins TRBV19 to TRBJ1-1, with D unclear. Germline assignment: CDR1 LNHDA and CDR2 SQIVND (reference sequence). The CDR3 loop spans 13 amino acids. Trimming cost V 3 bases and J 8 bases, with 13 bases left between them. CDR3 nucleotide sequence: TGTGCCAGTAGTATTGGGCAGCTAAACGAAGCTTTCTTT. Protein product: CASSIGQLNEAFF.

This rearrangement joins TRBV23-1 to TRBJ1-3; TRBD1 matches at 8 bases. TRBV23-1 is filed as an ORF, its function uncertain. Trimming cost V 3 bases and J 0 bases; bases outside gene matches: 4. The length of the CDR3 is 16 residues. CDR3 amino acids: CASSQRTGFSGNTIYF. DNA for the CDR3: TGCGCCAGCAGTCAGCGGACAGGGTTCTCTGGAAACACCATATATTTT.

V gene TRBV10-3 combines with J gene TRBJ1-6; D unclear. This CDR3 is built from 16 residues. Germline V lookup: CDR1 ENHRY, CDR2 SYGVKD. V was pared by 3 bases and J by 0 bases, with 9 bases between. The CDR3 DNA follows: TGTGCCATCAGTGACGGTGTCCCCTCCTATAATTCACCCCTCCACTTT. This gives the protein CAISDGVPSYNSPLHF.

This chain connects TRBV5-1 to TRBJ2-5; D might be TRBD1 (5 bases). The V end was cut by 5 bases, the J end by 2 bases, with 10 bases between. From germline, CDR1 is SGHRS and CDR2 YFSETQ. This CDR3 contains 13 residues. CDR3 bases: TGCGCCAGCAGGGGGTCAGGGCAAGAGACCCAGTACTTC. The encoded protein is CASRGSGQETQYF.

The V call is TRBV24-1, the J call TRBJ2-4; TRBD2 matches at 7 bases. The length of the CDR3 is 16 residues. The V gene end was trimmed by 9 bases and the J gene end by 5 bases; junction bases not matched to a gene: 15. CDR1 KGHDR and CDR2 SFDVKD come from the germline V gene. The CDR3: CATGPRGGSSENIQYF. The CDR3 DNA sequence: TGTGCCACCGGCCCACGGGGCGGGAGTTCGGAAAACATTCAGTACTTC.

The chain combines TRBV5-1 with TRBJ2-3; D remains unclear. V was pared by 4 bases and J by 6 bases, with 12 bases between. Germline CDR1 SGHRS, CDR2 YFSETQ. This CDR3 is built from 13 residues. CDR3 nucleotide sequence: TGCGCCAGCAGCCTACAACCCGGGGATACGCAGTATTTT. Protein: CASSLQPGDTQYF.

This chain links TRBV28 with TRBJ1-4; D might be TRBD1 (6 bases). The V gene lost 8 bases and the J gene lost 0 bases, with 16 bases spanning the gap. Germline V lookup: CDR1 MDHEN, CDR2 SYDVKM. This CDR3 contains 16 residues. The CDR3 region is CASGGTSGATNEKLFF. For the CDR3, the DNA is TGTGCCAGCGGGGGAACCTCAGGGGCAACTAATGAAAAACTGTTTTTT.